This passage covers 14 T cell receptor beta chains from one sample sequenced in a study of shared clonotypes between healthy human individuals. Repertoires were generated with immunoSEQ multiplex PCR, while TCRdb's copy carries only in-frame clones and drops some. The top ten hold 1.5% of the sample, which has about 1 million clones, about 75% seen once. The material sequenced was memory CD4+ T cells sorted from blood. Regarding subset: CD45RA-negative fraction. The receptors here all came from a man aged 18-30 years in good health.

The DNA of the CDR3 is TGTGCCAGAAGCCTGCTGCCGGGGGGCCGTTCCAAAAACATTCAGTACTTC. Its protein product is CARSLLPGGRSKNIQYF. The V and J genes are TRBV5-3 and TRBJ2-4; TRBD2 is a possible D gene (7 bases). TRBV5-3 is designated an ORF whose function remains uncertain. The ends were cut back, 4 bases at V and 2 bases at J, with 19 bases in the middle. CDR3 size: 17 residues.

The chain has TRBV9 and TRBJ2-2; TRBD1 might be the D (6 bases). V lost 0 bases and J lost 6, with 9 bases in between. Germline V lookup: CDR1 SGDLS, CDR2 YYNGEE. The CDR3 runs to 14 residues. The CDR3 sequence is CASSVVGAPGELFF. The DNA of the CDR3 is TGTGCCAGCAGCGTAGTGGGGGCTCCCGGGGAGCTGTTTTTT.

The chain combines TRBV5-6 with TRBJ2-6, with D perhaps TRBD1 (6 bases). Germline-derived CDR1 and CDR2 are SGHDT and YYEEEE. The length of the CDR3 is 15 residues. V lost 2 bases and J lost 2, with 8 bases in between. The CDR3 DNA reads as TGTGCCAGCAGCTTAACAGGGACTGGGGCCAACGTCCTGACTTTC. Residues: CASSLTGTGANVLTF.

This clone turned up a few times. The chain recombines TRBV7-9 with TRBJ1-1; the D is unclear. Trimming took off 2 bases at V and 12 bases at J, with 10 bases between the two ends. This CDR3 has 11 amino acids. CDR1 is SEHNR and CDR2 is FQNEAQ in the germline V gene (reference sequence). CDR3 in amino acids: CASSLLEASFF. The CDR3 region has the DNA TGTGCCAGCAGCTTACTCGAGGCATCTTTCTTT.

The chain links TRBV30 to TRBJ2-7, with D uncertain. The germline V and J ends were trimmed by 7 bases and 9 bases, with 22 bases remaining between them. CDR3 length: 13 residues. In germline, CDR1 is GTSNPN, CDR2 SVGIG (reference sequence). Written as DNA, the CDR3 is TGTGCCTCCTCCAGCCAGGCCGGTACGGGGCAGTACTTC. This gives the protein CASSSQAGTGQYF.

The CDR3 loop is CASSLAIQDTDTQYF. The CDR3 DNA reads TGTGCCAGCAGCTTAGCGATACAGGACACAGATACGCAGTATTTT. The rearrangement uses TRBV7-9 and TRBJ2-3, with D perhaps matching TRBD1 (5 bases). The CDR3 totals 15 residues. The V end lost 0 bases, the J end lost 2 bases, and 9 bases lay between the germline ends. CDR1 and CDR2 (germline): SEHNR, FQNEAQ (reference sequence).

This chain joins TRBV7-3 and TRBJ2-2; possibly TRBD1 or TRBD2 for D (5 bases each). The CDR3 has 15 residues. Germline lookup yields CDR1 SGHTA and CDR2 FQGTGA. The V and J ends lost 3 bases and 7 bases respectively, with 15 bases between them. The CDR3 sequence: CASSLSPGANGELFF. The CDR3 region has the DNA TGTGCCAGCAGCTTGTCTCCCGGGGCCAACGGGGAGCTGTTTTTT.

The J gene is TRBJ2-4, the V gene TRBV13; 11 bases agree with TRBD2. CDR3 length: 14 residues. V shed 4 bases and J 9 bases; nucleotides not matched to a gene: 5. CDR1 and CDR2 from the germline V gene are PRHDT and FYEKMQ (reference sequence). The CDR3 spells CASSYTSGGSIQYF. The DNA for the CDR3 is TGTGCCAGCAGCTATACTAGCGGGGGTAGCATTCAGTACTTC.

This clone was recorded many times. The sample holds other DNA sequences that translate to the same CDR3. The chain carries TRBV30 and TRBJ1-6; D possibly corresponds to TRBD1 (6 bases). Germline V lookup: CDR1 GTSNPN, CDR2 SVGIG (reference sequence). V was clipped by 2 bases and J by 10 bases, with 9 bases between them. The CDR3 loop spans 12 amino acids. Written as DNA, the CDR3 is TGTGCCTGGAGTAGGCAGGGGTCACCCCTCCACTTT. Its protein is CAWSRQGSPLHF.

Turning to this clone: Other DNA sequences in this sample translate to the same CDR3. The chain combines TRBV13 with TRBJ2-5; TRBD1 might be the D (6 bases). From germline, CDR1 is PRHDT and CDR2 FYEKMQ (reference sequence). V was pared by 3 bases and J by 2 bases, with 10 bases between. CDR3 length: 14 residues. In DNA form, the CDR3 reads TGTGCCAGCAGCTTGGGACATACACAAGAGACCCAGTACTTC. Protein product: CASSLGHTQETQYF.

This clone was observed a handful of times. V gene TRBV5-8 combines with J gene TRBJ2-1; TRBD1 is a possible D gene (5 bases). The CDR3 sequence is 16 residues long. The germline V and J ends were trimmed by 1 base and 9 bases, with 20 bases remaining between them. Germline loops: CDR1 SGHTS, CDR2 YDEGEE. The CDR3 region has the DNA TGTGCCAGCAGCTTGTATCAGGGTCAACTACAAGGTGAGCAGTTCTTC. It is translated as CASSLYQGQLQGEQFF.

V and J are TRBV23-1 and TRBJ1-2; D remains unclear. TRBV23-1 has ORF status, its function being uncertain. Trimming removed 0 bases from V and 8 bases from J, with 16 bases in between. The CDR3 spans 15 residues. The CDR3 here is CASSQSWRRVRGYTF. CDR3 in DNA: TGCGCCAGCAGTCAATCGTGGAGACGGGTAAGGGGCTACACCTTC.

V gene TRBV30 combines with J gene TRBJ1-5; D ambiguous. The CDR3 runs to 12 residues. Germline lookup yields CDR1 GTSNPN and CDR2 SVGIG (reference sequence). V lost 4 bases and J lost 5, with 9 bases in between. This CDR3 is CAWNQEDQPQHF. CDR3 nucleotides: TGTGCCTGGAATCAGGAGGATCAGCCCCAGCATTTT.

V and J are TRBV5-1 and TRBJ2-5; D gene uncertain. The CDR3 totals 15 residues. In germline, CDR1 is SGHRS, CDR2 YFSETQ. Between the trimmed V and J ends, which lost 0 bases and 3 bases, there was a span of 12 bases. The CDR3 nucleotides read TGCGCCAGCAGCTTGGAGGTCTTAGCAGAAGAGACCCAGTACTTC. Encoded protein: CASSLEVLAEETQYF. The variable domain in full, with the rest retrieved from reference TRBV5-1 and TRBJ2-5, is KAGVTQTPRYLIKTRGQQVTLSCSPISGHRSVSWYQQTPGQGLQFLFEYFSETQRNKGNFPGRFSGRQFSNSRSEMNVSTLELGDSALYLCASSLEVLAEETQYFGPGTRLLVL.